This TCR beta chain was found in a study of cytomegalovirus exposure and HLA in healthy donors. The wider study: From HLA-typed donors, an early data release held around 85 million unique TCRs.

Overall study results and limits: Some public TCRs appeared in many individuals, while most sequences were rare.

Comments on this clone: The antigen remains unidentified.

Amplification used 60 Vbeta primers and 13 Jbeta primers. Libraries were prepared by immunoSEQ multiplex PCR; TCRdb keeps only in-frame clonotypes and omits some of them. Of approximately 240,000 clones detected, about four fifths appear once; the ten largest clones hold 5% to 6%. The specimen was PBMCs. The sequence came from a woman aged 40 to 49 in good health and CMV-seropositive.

In DNA form, the CDR3 reads TGTGCCTGGAGTTACAACCTAGGACAGTTCGAGACCCAGTACTTC. This translates into CAWSYNLGQFETQYF. The V call is TRBV30, the J call TRBJ2-5, with D possibly TRBD1 on 6 matching bases. The CDR3 extends over 15 amino acids. Germline-derived CDR1 and CDR2 are GTSNPN and SVGIG (reference sequence). V was clipped by 2 bases and J by 5 bases, with 18 bases between them.